Following are 31 T cell receptor beta chains from one sample sequenced in a study of blood T cell repertoires in COVID-19. Data came from immunoSEQ multiplex PCR; TCRdb stores just in-frame clones and leaves some out. The table has about 220,000 clones, under 90% seen once. Sequences were obtained from PBMCs or T cells enriched from blood (not recorded which). Source of these receptors: an older woman who had recovered from COVID-19.

V is TRBV7-2 and J is TRBJ2-5; perhaps TRBD1 as D (5 bases). There are 14 residues in the CDR3. Germline V CDR1 and CDR2: SGHTA, FQGNSA. Trimming took off 2 bases at V and 5 bases at J, with 12 bases between the two ends. For the CDR3, the DNA is TGTGCCAGCAGCTTACTTTTGTCAGGGGAGACCCAGTACTTC. Its translation: CASSLLLSGETQYF.

This clone was counted a few times. The chain couples TRBV19 to TRBJ2-3; TRBD2 matches at 14 bases. The junction had 10 bases not matched to a gene; V was cut back by 7 bases and J by 4 bases. This CDR3 has 17 amino acids. Germline V gene lookup returns CDR1 LNHDA and CDR2 SQIVND (reference sequence). The CDR3 protein is CASIGLAGGSLADTQYF. CDR3 in DNA: TGTGCCAGTATAGGACTAGCGGGGGGTTCTTTGGCAGATACGCAGTATTTT. Supplemented by reference TRBV19 and TRBJ2-3, the full variable domain reads DGGITQSPKYLFRKEGQNVTLSCEQNLNHDAMYWYRQDPGQGLRLIYYSQIVNDFQKGDIAEGYSVSREKKESFPLTVTSAQKNPTAFYLCASIGLAGGSLADTQYFGPGTRLTVL.

The chain recombines TRBV5-1 with TRBJ1-2, with D perhaps TRBD1 (5 bases). V lost 0 bases and J lost 2, with 17 bases in between. The CDR3 is made up of 17 amino acids. CDR1 and CDR2 (germline): SGHRS, YFSETQ. CDR3 DNA sequence: TGCGCCAGCAGCTTGGGCGGTCAGGGTCGGTTAAACTATGGCTACACCTTC. Protein sequence: CASSLGGQGRLNYGYTF.

The V call is TRBV10-3, the J call TRBJ2-3, with 16 bases matching TRBD2. The J segment lost 0 bases and the V segment lost 5 bases, leaving 5 bases of the junction unmatched. The CDR3 is 18 amino acids. Germline V gene lookup returns CDR1 ENHRY and CDR2 SYGVKD. CDR3 residues: CAISQGLAGGPSTDTQYF. The DNA for the CDR3 is TGTGCCATCAGTCAGGGACTAGCGGGAGGGCCTAGCACAGATACGCAGTATTTT.

This chain joins TRBV5-1 and TRBJ2-2; 13 bases match TRBD2. Germline CDR1 reads SGHRS; CDR2 reads YFSETQ. There are 18 residues in the CDR3. The V segment lost 4 bases and the J segment 6 bases; nucleotides outside the gene matches: 12. The CDR3: CASSRSGLAGEVSGELFF. CDR3 coding DNA: TGCGCCAGCAGCCGGAGCGGACTAGCGGGAGAAGTATCCGGGGAGCTGTTTTTT.

The chain's CDR3 is CASSYRDRGHYEQYF. In DNA, the CDR3 is TGTGCCAGCAGCTACCGGGACAGGGGGCACTACGAGCAGTACTTC. The V gene is TRBV7-2, the J gene TRBJ2-7, with 12 positions matching TRBD1. With 4 bases clipped from V and 3 bases from J, the junction kept 4 bases outside the gene matches. The CDR3 totals 15 residues. Germline V gene data show CDR1 as SGHTA and CDR2 as FQGNSA.

The gene calls are TRBV27 and TRBJ1-2, with D maybe TRBD1 (5 bases). Germline loops: CDR1 MNHEY, CDR2 SMNVEV (reference sequence). Trimming cost V 2 bases and J 7 bases, with 26 bases left between them. CDR3 length: 18 amino acids. The CDR3 loop is CASSLNLGRGQGDRGYTF. The DNA of the CDR3 is TGTGCCAGCAGTTTAAATCTCGGGCGGGGCCAAGGAGACCGTGGCTACACCTTC.

This chain connects TRBV5-6 to TRBJ1-5; D is unclear. V was pared by 0 bases and J by 7 bases, with 8 bases between. The CDR3 loop spans 13 amino acids. Germline CDR1 and CDR2: SGHDT and YYEEEE. The DNA of the CDR3 is TGTGCCAGCAGCTTGGCCACGAGCCAGCCCCAGCATTTT. Translated, it gives CASSLATSQPQHF.

The CDR3 DNA sequence: TGTGCCAGCCACTCCGGGACAGGGGGACCCTCGACAGATACGCAGTATTTT. Protein sequence: CASHSGTGGPSTDTQYF. The chain has TRBV5-4 and TRBJ2-3; 11 nucleotides match TRBD1. Germline-derived CDR1 and CDR2 are SGHNT and YYREEE (reference sequence). This CDR3 comprises 17 residues. The ends lost 7 bases at V and 3 bases at J; junction bases unmatched: 13.

The chain links TRBV5-1 to TRBJ1-1; TRBD1 might be the D (5 bases). Trimming left V 0 bases short and J 8 bases short, with 17 bases between. This CDR3 is 15 amino acids long. Germline CDR1 reads SGHRS; CDR2 reads YFSETQ. CDR3 amino acids: CASSLDGGSRGEAFF. CDR3 DNA sequence: TGCGCCAGCAGCTTGGATGGGGGGTCGAGGGGCGAAGCTTTCTTT.

Points on this clone: At the DNA level, this CDR3 is encoded by other sequences in the same sample as well. The CDR3 loop is CASSQSGGNTEAFF. The CDR3 DNA sequence: TGTGCCAGCAGCCAATCTGGCGGGAACACTGAAGCTTTCTTT. The chain combines TRBV16 with TRBJ1-1; no reliable D call. The CDR3 consists of 14 residues. Germline CDR1 is KGHSY and CDR2 is FQNENV. The V end was cut by 0 bases, the J end by 1 base, with 6 bases between.

The rearrangement links TRBV27 to TRBJ2-7, with D perhaps matching TRBD1 (6 bases). This CDR3 has 13 amino acids. V shed 5 bases and J shed 3 bases, with 11 bases lying between them. In germline, CDR1 is MNHEY, CDR2 SMNVEV (reference sequence). The CDR3 sequence: CASSRTEVYEQYF. The CDR3 region has the DNA TGTGCCAGCAGTCGGACAGAGGTCTACGAGCAGTACTTC.

The chain combines TRBV7-2 with TRBJ2-3, with a tentative D call TRBD2 (6 bases). Germline-derived CDR1 and CDR2 are SGHTA and FQGNSA. The CDR3 contains 15 residues. V was shortened by 2 bases and J by 0 bases, with 9 bases between the two germline ends. The DNA of the CDR3 is TGTGCCAGCAGCTTAAGCGGGCCGAGCACAGATACGCAGTATTTT. It translates to CASSLSGPSTDTQYF.

The chain recombines TRBV5-5 with TRBJ2-7; TRBD1 aligns across 7 bases. The CDR3 covers 15 residues. The J segment lost 2 bases and the V segment lost 3 bases, leaving 8 bases of the junction unmatched. Germline V CDR1 and CDR2: SGHKS, YYEKEE (reference sequence). The CDR3 loop is CASSYIPQGTYEQYF. DNA of the CDR3: TGTGCCAGCAGCTATATACCACAGGGGACCTACGAGCAGTACTTC.

The CDR3 sequence: CASSLRIAGVYEQYF. The CDR3 DNA sequence: TGTGCCAGCAGCTTGCGGATAGCGGGAGTTTACGAGCAGTACTTC. The chain combines TRBV5-8 with TRBJ2-7, with 9 bases fitting TRBD2. The V segment lost 1 base and the J segment 4 bases; nucleotides outside the gene matches: 6. Germline V lookup: CDR1 SGHTS, CDR2 YDEGEE. CDR3 length equals 15 residues.

J is TRBJ2-1 and V is TRBV18; 11 bases are shared with TRBD1. This CDR3 has 16 amino acids. CDR1 and CDR2 from the germline V gene are KGHSH and LQKENI. Germline trimming cut 3 bases from V and 8 bases from J; bases unmatched to any gene: 9. The chain's CDR3 is CASSPLGTGGFDEQFF. The CDR3 DNA reads as TGTGCCAGCTCACCGCTCGGGACAGGGGGTTTCGATGAGCAGTTCTTC.

The CDR3 reads CASSPETGTSPYF. For the CDR3, the DNA is TGTGCCAGCTCACCAGAAACTGGGACTTCGCCATATTTT. The chain employs TRBV18 and TRBJ1-3, with D perhaps TRBD1 (5 bases). Trimming shortened V by 2 bases and J by 15 bases, and 17 bases separated the two germline ends. CDR1 and CDR2 (germline): KGHSH, LQKENI. The CDR3 covers 13 residues.

The chain has TRBV27 and TRBJ1-3; TRBD1 might be the D (5 bases). V was trimmed by 7 bases and J by 0 bases, leaving 16 bases between them. Germline V lookup: CDR1 MNHEY, CDR2 SMNVEV (reference sequence). This CDR3 comprises 16 residues. For the CDR3, the DNA is TGTGCCAGCACTCCTCTGGGGCAGTTCTCTGGAAACACCATATATTTT. Protein sequence: CASTPLGQFSGNTIYF.

The chain carries TRBV2 and TRBJ2-5; weak D call: TRBD1 (6 bases). From germline, CDR1 is SNHLY and CDR2 FYNNEI. V lost 7 bases and J lost 4, with 13 bases in between. This CDR3 has 13 residues. CDR3 sequence reads: CASTTGNGETQYF. The CDR3 DNA reads TGTGCCAGCACTACAGGGAATGGAGAGACCCAGTACTTC.

The genes are TRBV12-3 or TRBV12-4 and TRBJ1-1, with TRBD1 matching 8 bases. The CDR3 covers 12 residues. Trimming removed 5 bases from V and 11 bases from J; junction bases left unmatched: 7. In DNA, the CDR3 is TGTGCCAGCAGTCGGGACAGGACCCGGGCTTTCTTT. It yields the protein CASSRDRTRAFF.

This clone occurred a few times. The CDR3 bases are TGCGCCAGCAGCCGTTTGCAGGGATCGCACTATGGCTACACCTTC. It translates to CASSRLQGSHYGYTF. The chain couples TRBV4-3 to TRBJ1-2; the D gene is possibly TRBD1 (5 bases). Trimming left V 4 bases short and J 3 bases short, with 15 bases between. CDR1 LGHNA and CDR2 YSLEER come from the germline V gene. The CDR3 runs 15 residues.

This clone was seen only once. The chain carries TRBV9 and TRBJ1-2; 12 bases align to TRBD1. This CDR3 spans 15 amino acids. Per the germline V gene, CDR1 is SGDLS and CDR2 is YYNGEE. Unmatched junction bases numbered 7, after V lost 3 bases and J lost 7 bases. The CDR3 coding sequence is TGTGCCAGCAGCGGTCCGGGACAGGGGGCAAGTGGCTACACCTTC. Amino acid sequence: CASSGPGQGASGYTF.

This chain joins TRBV5-1 and TRBJ1-2; a weak D match, TRBD1 (5 bases). Trimming left V 3 bases short and J 4 bases short, with 22 bases between. This CDR3 contains 17 residues. CDR1 SGHRS and CDR2 YFSETQ come from the germline V gene. DNA of the CDR3: TGCGCCAGCAGCTCCTCAACCCCCGGGGGGTCATCCTATGGCTACACCTTC. Its protein product is CASSSSTPGGSSYGYTF.

V gene TRBV7-8 combines with J gene TRBJ2-7; 9 bases agree with TRBD2. The CDR3 sequence is 16 residues long. Germline CDR1 SGHVS, CDR2 FQNEAQ. The V gene end was trimmed by 5 bases and the J gene end by 0 bases; junction bases not matched to a gene: 8. CDR3 residues: CASSKGSGRNSYEQYF. The CDR3 coding sequence is TGTGCCAGCAGCAAAGGGAGCGGGAGGAACTCCTACGAGCAGTACTTC.

This chain uses TRBV4-3 with TRBJ2-2; D is unresolved. Germline V CDR1 and CDR2: LGHNA, YSLEER. The ends were cut back, 1 base at V and 4 bases at J, with 7 bases in the middle. The CDR3 is 14 amino acids. The CDR3 loop reads CASSQARSTGELFF. The DNA of the CDR3 is TGCGCCAGCAGCCAAGCGCGATCCACCGGGGAGCTGTTTTTT.

The chain uses TRBV7-8 and TRBJ2-7; 8 positions match TRBD1. V was pared by 5 bases and J by 0 bases, with 9 bases of the junction left unmatched. CDR3 size: 16 residues. In germline, CDR1 is SGHVS, CDR2 FQNEAQ. The CDR3 DNA sequence: TGTGCCAGCAGCCGCGAGACAGGGGATTACTCCTACGAGCAGTACTTC. This gives the protein CASSRETGDYSYEQYF.

The chain employs TRBV4-2 and TRBJ2-7, with TRBD2 matching over 7 bases. The germline V gene encodes CDR1 LGHNA and CDR2 YNFKEQ. The J segment lost 6 bases and the V segment lost 0 bases, leaving 11 bases of the junction unmatched. This CDR3 region has 16 residues. The CDR3 loop is CASSQDLEGPGGEQYF. The CDR3 coding sequence is TGTGCCAGCAGCCAAGATCTCGAAGGGCCGGGGGGCGAGCAGTACTTC.

The DNA for the CDR3 is TGTGCCAGTAGGCCCTATAGCAATCAGCCCCAGCATTTT. It specifies CASRPYSNQPQHF. The rearrangement links TRBV19 to TRBJ1-5; D is ambiguous. Per germline, CDR1 LNHDA and CDR2 SQIVND (reference sequence). The CDR3 loop spans 13 amino acids. Between the trimmed V and J ends, which lost 6 bases and 0 bases, there was a span of 6 bases.

The chain recombines TRBV7-3 with TRBJ2-6, with 8 bases lining up with TRBD2. Germline CDR1 and CDR2: SGHTA and FQGTGA. CDR3 size: 17 residues. V lost 5 bases, J lost 0 bases, and 6 bases stayed unmatched. CDR3 amino acids: CASSRPGGGSGANVLTF. The CDR3 nucleotides read TGTGCCAGCAGCCGCCCGGGGGGGGGCTCTGGGGCCAACGTCCTGACTTTC.

The rearrangement joins TRBV7-9 to TRBJ1-2, with 10 bases identical to TRBD1. The CDR3 spans 17 residues. With V trimmed by 7 bases and J by 2 bases, 13 bases remained unmatched. Germline CDR1 and CDR2: SEHNR and FQNEAQ (reference sequence). As DNA, the CDR3 is TGTGCCAGCACCCATCGACAGGGGGCCTTTGGGAACTATGGCTACACCTTC. Translating it yields CASTHRQGAFGNYGYTF.

This clone was seen a single time. The rearrangement uses TRBV4-3 and TRBJ1-2; D unresolved. This CDR3 spans 16 amino acids. From germline, CDR1 is LGHNA and CDR2 YSLEER. Deletions cut 0 bases from V and 8 bases from J, with 19 bases between. This chain's CDR3 is CASSQDKAQEAGGYTF. The CDR3 coding sequence is TGCGCCAGCAGCCAAGATAAAGCGCAAGAGGCGGGAGGCTACACCTTC.